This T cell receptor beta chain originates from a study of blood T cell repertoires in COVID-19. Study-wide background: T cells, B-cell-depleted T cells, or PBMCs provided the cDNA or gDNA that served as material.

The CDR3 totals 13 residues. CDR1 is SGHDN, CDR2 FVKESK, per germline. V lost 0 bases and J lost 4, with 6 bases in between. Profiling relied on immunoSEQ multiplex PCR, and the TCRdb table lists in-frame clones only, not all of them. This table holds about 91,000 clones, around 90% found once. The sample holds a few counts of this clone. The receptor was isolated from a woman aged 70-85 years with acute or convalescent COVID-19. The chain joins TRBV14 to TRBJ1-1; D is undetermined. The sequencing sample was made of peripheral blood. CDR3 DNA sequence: TGTGCCAGCAGCCAAGACAGGCTCACTGAAGCTTTCTTT. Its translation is CASSQDRLTEAFF.